The rows below give T cell receptor beta chains drawn from one sample of a study of T cell repertoires in cytomegalovirus infection. TCRdb used MiXCR to reprocess the reads, holding one entry per CDR3 protein. Among about 230,000 distinct CDR3 sequences listed, 20% to 25% were seen once. Sequencing was performed on CD8+ T cells from PBMCs. All receptors derive from a human donor in good health (CMV status not recorded). Some clones in this sample may be carry-over from other donors' samples. Each CDR3 is given with its conserved first and last residue. Each record gives: J gene, V gene, clone size, D gene, CDR3 protein, CDR3 DNA. D genes are given only for firm matches. Clone size, where shown, is once, few, many, or a class for clones that have expanded.

TRBJ1-2,TRBV29-1,NA,NA,CSVEGRVGYTF,TGCAGCGTTGAAGGGAGGGTTGGCTACACCTTC
TRBJ2-1,TRBV7-9,many,TRBD2,CASSQLAGGEQFF,TGTGCCAGCAGTCAACTAGCGGGGGGTGAGCAGTTCTTC
TRBJ2-1,TRBV11-2,many,NA,CASSLRTKGEQFF,TGTGCCAGCAGCCTTCGGACCAAGGGGGAGCAGTTCTTC
TRBJ1-1,TRBV2,NA,NA,CASSEAWDGGMNTEAFF,TGTGCCAGCAGTGAAGCGTGGGACGGGGGGATGAACACTGAAGCTTTCTTT
TRBJ2-1,TRBV2,NA,TRBD1,CASIRTGGFNEQFF,TGTGCCAGCATCAGGACAGGGGGCTTCAATGAGCAGTTCTTC
TRBJ1-1,TRBV2,few,NA,CASIGGQEAFF,TGTGCCAGCATCGGAGGACAGGAAGCTTTCTTT
TRBJ2-1,TRBV12-3/TRBV12-4,NA,TRBD2,CASRASGGLYNEQFF,TGTGCCAGCAGGGCTAGCGGGGGCCTTTACAATGAGCAGTTCTTC
TRBJ2-1,TRBV7-9,NA,NA,CASSLVMGDNEQFF,TGTGCCAGCAGCTTAGTAATGGGAGACAATGAGCAGTTCTTC
TRBJ2-7,TRBV2,NA,NA,CASTRNPEQYF,TGTGCCTCTACGAGGAATCCCGAGCAGTACTTC
TRBJ1-2,TRBV11-1,few,NA,CASSPTGPTNYGYTF,TGTGCCAGCAGCCCAACAGGGCCAACTAACTATGGCTACACCTTC
TRBJ2-1,TRBV19,many,NA,CASSTGYNEQFF,TGTGCCAGTAGTACCGGCTACAATGAGCAGTTCTTC
TRBJ1-5,TRBV28,NA,NA,CASIPLRGYGSNQPQHF,TGTGCCAGCATTCCTCTCAGGGGATACGGTAGCAATCAGCCCCAGCATTTT
TRBJ1-1,TRBV5-1,many,NA,CASSLDPTEAFF,TGCGCCAGCAGCTTGGACCCCACTGAAGCTTTCTTT
TRBJ2-5,TRBV20-1,NA,NA,CSAIPGLQETQYF,TGCAGTGCTATCCCCGGACTACAAGAGACCCAGTACTTC
TRBJ1-1,TRBV6-6,few,NA,CASSYENTEAFF,TGTGCCAGCAGTTACGAGAACACTGAAGCTTTCTTT
TRBJ1-5,TRBV7-2,many,NA,CASSWGVSLPNQPQHF,TGTGCCAGCAGCTGGGGGGTCTCTCTACCCAATCAGCCCCAGCATTTT
TRBJ2-1,TRBV27,NA,NA,CASSLSYDSYNEQFF,TGTGCCAGCAGTTTATCCTATGACTCCTACAATGAGCAGTTCTTC
TRBJ1-2,TRBV10-3,many,NA,CAISESGQGHYGYTF,TGTGCCATCAGTGAGTCGGGGCAGGGGCACTATGGCTACACCTTC
TRBJ2-1,TRBV11-2,many,NA,CASSLFLPGPPLYNEQFF,TGTGCCAGCAGCTTATTTCTCCCGGGGCCTCCTCTCTACAATGAGCAGTTCTTC
TRBJ2-2,TRBV7-9,few,NA,CASSFRQGGTGELFF,TGTGCCAGCAGCTTCCGACAAGGTGGCACCGGGGAGCTGTTTTTT
TRBJ2-1,TRBV9,NA,TRBD1,CASSASGTAYYNEQFF,TGTGCCAGCAGCGCCTCCGGGACAGCATATTACAATGAGCAGTTCTTC
TRBJ2-1,TRBV28,few,NA,CASSFRRQFNEQFF,TGTGCCAGCAGTTTTCGACGGCAATTCAATGAGCAGTTCTTC
TRBJ2-7,TRBV7-2,many,TRBD2,CASSSTGTSGNEQYF,TGTGCCAGCAGCTCCACCGGGACTAGCGGAAACGAGCAGTACTTC
TRBJ1-1,TRBV5-5,many,NA,CASSLVPRQNTEAFF,TGTGCCAGCAGCTTGGTTCCCAGACAGAACACTGAAGCTTTCTTT
TRBJ1-6,TRBV28,many,TRBD1,CASSLPGTGRDSPLHF,TGTGCCAGCAGTTTACCCGGGACAGGGAGGGATTCACCCCTCCACTTT
TRBJ2-3,TRBV20-1,few,NA,CSAGSLMAGATDTQYF,TGCAGTGCCGGATCCTTAATGGCGGGGGCCACAGATACGCAGTATTTT
TRBJ2-2,TRBV7-4,NA,NA,CASRNPGTVGELFF,TGTGCCAGCAGGAACCCAGGGACGGTCGGGGAGCTGTTTTTT
TRBJ1-1,TRBV7-2,NA,NA,CAGSLVGGSEAFF,TGTGCCGGCAGCTTAGTGGGGGGGTCTGAAGCTTTCTTT
TRBJ2-3,TRBV7-2,many,TRBD2,CASSLGLAGAPRYF,TGTGCCAGCAGCTTAGGGCTAGCGGGGGCCCCAAGGTATTTT
TRBJ1-2,TRBV7-9,few,NA,CASTLLGPRGYTF,TGTGCCAGCACCCTGTTGGGGCCCAGGGGCTACACCTTC
TRBJ2-7,TRBV23-1,NA,TRBD2,CANKASGSSSYEQYF,TGCGCCAACAAGGCTAGCGGCTCTTCTTCCTACGAGCAGTACTTC
TRBJ2-3,TRBV12-3/TRBV12-4,many,NA,CASSLVASDTQYF,TGTGCCAGCAGCTTAGTTGCTTCAGATACGCAGTATTTT
TRBJ2-3,TRBV28,NA,TRBD2,CASTSLAGSGTDTQYF,TGTGCCAGCACCTCTCTAGCGGGAAGTGGCACAGATACGCAGTATTTT
TRBJ1-1,TRBV14,few,NA,CASSPPRTVMNTEAFF,TGTGCCAGCAGCCCCCCCCGGACGGTTATGAACACTGAAGCTTTCTTT
TRBJ2-3,TRBV7-9,many,TRBD2,CASSLGGLAGTDTQYF,TGTGCCAGCAGCCTAGGAGGACTAGCGGGCACAGATACGCAGTATTTT
TRBJ2-1,TRBV10-3,NA,TRBD1,CAISEPGQKYNEQFF,TGTGCCATCAGTGAGCCGGGACAGAAGTACAATGAGCAGTTCTTC
TRBJ1-1,TRBV5-6,many,NA,CASSLSTDRRRAFF,TGTGCCAGCAGCTTGTCGACGGATCGCCGCCGAGCTTTCTTT
TRBJ2-7,TRBV7-9,few,TRBD2,CASRFGGAPYEQYF,TGTGCCAGCAGATTCGGGGGGGCTCCCTACGAGCAGTACTTC
TRBJ1-1,TRBV29-1,NA,NA,CSVINGGHAEAFF,TGCAGCGTGATAAACGGGGGCCATGCTGAAGCTTTCTTT
TRBJ2-5,TRBV7-4,NA,NA,CASSSRAGILETQYF,TGTGCCAGCAGCTCGCGCGCGGGGATCCTTGAGACCCAGTACTTC
TRBJ2-7,TRBV11-2,NA,TRBD1,CASSLGQGTSYEQYF,TGTGCCAGCAGCTTAGGACAGGGGACTTCCTACGAGCAGTACTTC
TRBJ1-1,TRBV4-1,many,NA,CASSADLQGLGEAFF,TGCGCCAGCAGCGCCGATCTGCAGGGGCTTGGTGAAGCTTTCTTT
TRBJ2-2,TRBV20-1,many,TRBD1,CSARDHDRGAGELFF,TGCAGTGCTAGAGACCATGACAGGGGGGCCGGGGAGCTGTTTTTT
TRBJ2-7,TRBV7-6,few,TRBD1,CASSLRGRYEQYF,TGTGCCAGCAGCCTCAGGGGGCGATACGAGCAGTACTTC
TRBJ2-2,TRBV5-4,NA,TRBD2,CASSFARTSGGTGELFF,TGTGCCAGCAGCTTCGCCCGGACTAGCGGGGGGACCGGGGAGCTGTTTTTT
TRBJ2-5,TRBV11-2,few,NA,CASSPMGGETQYF,TGTGCCAGCAGCCCGATGGGGGGAGAGACCCAGTACTTC